The entry below describes one TCR beta chain. The specificity of this receptor is unknown. One base away there is no much larger clone; base qualities are not given. The sample originates from a study of T cell responses to AZD1222 COVID-19 vaccine (dated by TCRdb to the early 2020s). Study-wide context: AZD1222 recipients given second doses at about 4 weeks or at about 12 weeks were pooled, since spike-specific TCR depth and breadth were not found to differ between the two schedules. Trial participants were enrolled by age into subgroups of 18-55, 56-69 and 70-plus years, and around 150, 28 and 57 TCR-sequenced participants, respectively, were included in these subgroups. TCR sequencing covered 233 trial participants: 207 given two doses of AZD1222 and approximately 26 given two doses of MenACWY control vaccine. Findings and caveats that apply to the study as a whole: Participants were mostly white British and included more females than males, and it was suggested by the authors that clonal diversity may have been underestimated. In the small 56-69-year group, the increase in depth fell short of significance, most likely because of low power. Conclusions about previously exposed vaccinees are limited, since just a handful of AZD1222 recipients were seropositive for SARS-CoV-2 at baseline. Reportedly, close to half of the unique spike-specific TCRs recognized epitopes lying outside the regions that are mutated in the B.1.351 and B.1.1.7 variants. Spike-specific TCR breadth and depth rose significantly after two AZD1222 doses compared with day 0 and with MenACWY recipients. Because no samples from the day 14 peak response were available, repertoires could be characterized only after the peak T cell response. The whole spike protein was spanned by vaccine-associated CD4 TCRs, and dominant responses were seen in regions 160-218 and 743-854.

CDR1 KGHDR and CDR2 SFDVKD were looked up in the germline V gene. The CDR3, cysteine through phenylalanine, is 10 amino acids long. Only CDR3 DNA remains: 30 bases, in frame from the first base. V lost 7 bases and J lost 5 bases; the stretch between them is 5 bases long. The CDR3 regions of human TCRbeta chains were analyzed by immunosequencing. From the authors' description of their analysis: TCRs in the repertoires were compared against a reference library of SARS-CoV-2-specific TCRs that had been generated with the MIRA antigen-specificity platform. Breadth was defined as the fraction of unique TCRs that were SARS-CoV-2-associated. Depth was defined as the fraction of total T cells that were SARS-CoV-2-associated. Each spike-specific TCR was assigned to its reactive spike region and to a CD4 or CD8 class using the MIRA data. Log10-transformed breadth and depth values were compared by one-way ANOVA with Sidak's multiple comparisons tests. In TCRdb, the immuneACCESS table is reduced to in-frame sequences with V and J assigned. These tables do not hold every clone; where another copy was compared, an unresolved V gene accounts for under half, and the others remain unexplained. That table furnishes V, J and clone size, whereas the DNA furnished D and trimming. The sample table holds 140,000 to 150,000 clones, of which just over 90% were seen once. Around 1.9% of the sample is held by the ten biggest clonotypes.

The time point label for this specimen denotes: baseline before first vaccination. Vaccinee samples were obtained from the UK trials COV001 and COV002, which included a single-blind randomized controlled phase 2/3 trial of AZD1222 (ChAdOx1 nCoV-19) in healthy adults. For TCRbeta chain sequencing, PBMC samples from trial participants were taken at day 0 and at day 28 after the second dose. The sequence was obtained from an adult in good health. Sequenced here: peripheral blood, sampled on day 0 of AZD1222 vaccination. The rearranged chain carries TRBV24-1 and TRBJ2-7; the D gene lacks a confident call. CDR3 region: CATSGDEQYF. The nucleotide sequence is given as TGTGCCACCAGCGGAGACGAGCAGTACTTC.